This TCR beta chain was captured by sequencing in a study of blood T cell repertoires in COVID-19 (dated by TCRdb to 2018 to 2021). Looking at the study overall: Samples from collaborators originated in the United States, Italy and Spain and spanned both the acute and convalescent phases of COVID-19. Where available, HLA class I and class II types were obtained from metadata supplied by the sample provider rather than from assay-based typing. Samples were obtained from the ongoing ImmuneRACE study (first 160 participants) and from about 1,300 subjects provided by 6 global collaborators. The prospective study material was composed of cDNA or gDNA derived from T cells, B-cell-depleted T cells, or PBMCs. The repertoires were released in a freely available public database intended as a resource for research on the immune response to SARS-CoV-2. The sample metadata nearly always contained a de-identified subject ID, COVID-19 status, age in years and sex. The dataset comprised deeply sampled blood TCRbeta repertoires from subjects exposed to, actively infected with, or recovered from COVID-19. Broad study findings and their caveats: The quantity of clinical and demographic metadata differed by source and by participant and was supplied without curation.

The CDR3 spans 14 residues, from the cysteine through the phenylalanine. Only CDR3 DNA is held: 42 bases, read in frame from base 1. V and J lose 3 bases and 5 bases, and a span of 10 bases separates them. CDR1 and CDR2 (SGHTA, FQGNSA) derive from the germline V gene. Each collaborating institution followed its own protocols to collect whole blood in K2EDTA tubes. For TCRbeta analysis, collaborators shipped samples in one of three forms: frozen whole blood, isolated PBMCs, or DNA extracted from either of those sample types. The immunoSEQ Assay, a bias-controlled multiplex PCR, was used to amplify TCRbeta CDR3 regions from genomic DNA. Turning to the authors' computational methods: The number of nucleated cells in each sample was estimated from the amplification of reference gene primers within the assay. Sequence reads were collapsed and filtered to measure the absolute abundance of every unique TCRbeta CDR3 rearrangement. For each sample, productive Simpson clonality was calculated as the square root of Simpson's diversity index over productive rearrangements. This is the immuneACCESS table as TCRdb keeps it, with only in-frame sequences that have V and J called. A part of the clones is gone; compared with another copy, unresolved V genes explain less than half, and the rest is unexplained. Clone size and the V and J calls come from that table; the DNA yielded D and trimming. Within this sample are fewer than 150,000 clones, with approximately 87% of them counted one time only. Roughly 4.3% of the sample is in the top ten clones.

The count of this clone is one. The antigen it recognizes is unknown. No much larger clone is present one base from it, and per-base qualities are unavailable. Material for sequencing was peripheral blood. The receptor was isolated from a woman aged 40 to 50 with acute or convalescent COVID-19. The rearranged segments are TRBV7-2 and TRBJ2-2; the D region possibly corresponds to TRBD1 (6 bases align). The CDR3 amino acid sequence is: CASSFRGRTGELFF. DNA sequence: TGTGCCAGCAGCTTCAGGGGAAGAACCGGGGAGCTGTTTTTT.